The clone carrying this T cell receptor (beta chain) turned up a few times. Produced via immunoSEQ multiplex PCR; TCRdb's table is partial and in-frame only. Of around 62,000 clones detected, under 95% appear once; the ten largest clones hold approximately 2.9%. This sample was taken from a study of blood T cell repertoires in COVID-19. The specimen was peripheral blood. The TCR was taken from a man between 65 and 79 years old with active COVID-19.

This chain's CDR3 is CATFKTEYEQYF. CDR3 DNA sequence: TGTGCCACCTTTAAGACAGAATACGAGCAGTACTTC. The J gene is TRBJ2-7, the V gene TRBV6-5; a possible D gene is TRBD1 (5 bases). V lost 10 bases to trimming and J lost 4 bases, with 14 bases between them. Per germline, CDR1 MNHEY and CDR2 SVGAGI. This CDR3 spans 12 amino acids.